This TCR beta chain was sequenced in a study of shared clonotypes between healthy human individuals. Regarding the study as a whole: Some naive CD4 clonotypes, roughly 5%, turned up in common across a few donors. Non-shared clonotypes showed lower generation probabilities than clonotypes common to all four donors.

Produced via immunoSEQ multiplex PCR; TCRdb's table is partial and in-frame only. This table has roughly 850,000 clones, 90% to 97% appearing once. V lost 5 bases and J lost 4, with 12 bases in between. The CDR3 consists of 13 residues. Germline V gene data show CDR1 as SEHNR and CDR2 as FQNEAQ (reference sequence). CD45RO-negative CD8 cells positively selected for CCR7 made up the naive population, which excluded terminally differentiated effector memory CD45RA+ cells. Donors were healthy HIV-negative adults without recently reported acute infections or vaccinations. In this sample, this clone turned up a few times. Its antigen is currently unknown.

The chain is built from TRBV7-9 and TRBJ2-7; D uncertain. This receptor was identified in a man aged 25-40 years in good health. Material for sequencing was naive CD8+ T cells sorted from blood. The CDR3 loop reads CASSLSSGYEQYF. CDR3 DNA: TGTGCCAGCAGCCTTTCCAGTGGATACGAGCAGTACTTC.